This TCR beta chain was documented in a study of cytomegalovirus exposure and HLA in healthy donors. Profiled with immunoSEQ multiplex PCR; TCRdb holds only in-frame clones, not every one. The sample contains about 58,000 clones, over 85% of which appear only once. This CDR3 contains 15 residues. Germline loops: CDR1 SGHKS, CDR2 YYEKEE (reference sequence). Trimming removed 2 bases from V and 2 bases from J, with 14 bases in between. V and J are TRBV5-5 and TRBJ2-7; possible D gene TRBD1, 6 bases. Input material: PBMCs. The receptor's source is a man between 18 and 35 years old in good health and CMV-seronegative. CDR3 protein: CASSFTGTLPYEQYF. The CDR3 DNA sequence: TGTGCCAGCAGCTTCACCGGGACACTACCCTACGAGCAGTACTTC.